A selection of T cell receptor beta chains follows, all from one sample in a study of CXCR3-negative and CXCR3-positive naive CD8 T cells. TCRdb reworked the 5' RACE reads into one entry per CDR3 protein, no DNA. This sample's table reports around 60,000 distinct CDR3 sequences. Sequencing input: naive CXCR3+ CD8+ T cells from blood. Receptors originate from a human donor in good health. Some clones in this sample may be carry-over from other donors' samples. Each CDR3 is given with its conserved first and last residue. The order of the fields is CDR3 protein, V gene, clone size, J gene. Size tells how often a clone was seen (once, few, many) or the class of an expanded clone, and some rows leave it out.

CDR3aa: CSANPPTGDHNEQFF; v_gene: TRBV29-1; abundance: medium-sized; j_gene: TRBJ2-1
CDR3aa: CASSQIFLDGAYNEQFF; v_gene: TRBV14; abundance: .; j_gene: TRBJ2-1
CDR3aa: CASSLLQGAQETQYF; v_gene: TRBV6-2/TRBV6-3; abundance: .; j_gene: TRBJ2-5
CDR3aa: CASSDSFGSTDTQYF; v_gene: TRBV2; abundance: .; j_gene: TRBJ2-3
CDR3aa: CASSHRQQLYNEQFF; v_gene: TRBV7-8; abundance: .; j_gene: TRBJ2-1
CDR3aa: CSVDLQTGELFF; v_gene: TRBV29-1; abundance: .; j_gene: TRBJ2-2
CDR3aa: CASSFWTENTEAFF; v_gene: TRBV7-8; abundance: .; j_gene: TRBJ1-1
CDR3aa: CASKFHSGANVLTF; v_gene: TRBV19; abundance: .; j_gene: TRBJ2-6
CDR3aa: CASSLAASSGDEQFF; v_gene: TRBV11-2; abundance: .; j_gene: TRBJ2-1
CDR3aa: CASSLETSGGARTDTQYF; v_gene: TRBV7-8; abundance: .; j_gene: TRBJ2-3
CDR3aa: CASSPTGGPSYEQYF; v_gene: TRBV7-9; abundance: .; j_gene: TRBJ2-7
CDR3aa: CASSSPTGGTGNQPQHF; v_gene: TRBV28; abundance: .; j_gene: TRBJ1-5
CDR3aa: CASHGTSVLQETQYF; v_gene: TRBV2; abundance: .; j_gene: TRBJ2-5
CDR3aa: CASSFAERDYGYTF; v_gene: TRBV5-1; abundance: .; j_gene: TRBJ1-2
CDR3aa: CASSLLSGSAQETQYF; v_gene: TRBV27; abundance: .; j_gene: TRBJ2-5
CDR3aa: CSARSGLAETQYF; v_gene: TRBV20-1; abundance: .; j_gene: TRBJ2-5
CDR3aa: CASSLWGTDEAFF; v_gene: TRBV5-5; abundance: .; j_gene: TRBJ1-1
CDR3aa: CASSQDRRTGAPLHF; v_gene: TRBV4-3; abundance: .; j_gene: TRBJ1-6
CDR3aa: CATSRDLGGGELFF; v_gene: TRBV15; abundance: .; j_gene: TRBJ2-2
CDR3aa: CASRPPGANYGYTF; v_gene: TRBV7-2; abundance: .; j_gene: TRBJ1-2
CDR3aa: CASSIISGGPSYNEQFF; v_gene: TRBV7-8; abundance: .; j_gene: TRBJ2-1
CDR3aa: CASSPPGAYTF; v_gene: TRBV13; abundance: .; j_gene: TRBJ1-2
CDR3aa: CSVTGPDSYEQYF; v_gene: TRBV29-1; abundance: .; j_gene: TRBJ2-7
CDR3aa: CASRPRTGNQPQHF; v_gene: TRBV6-6; abundance: .; j_gene: TRBJ1-5
CDR3aa: CASSSLGGKTQETQYF; v_gene: TRBV7-8; abundance: .; j_gene: TRBJ2-5
CDR3aa: CASRSTSGGFSKNIQYF; v_gene: TRBV6-2/TRBV6-3; abundance: .; j_gene: TRBJ2-4
CDR3aa: CATLESGGSDTQYF; v_gene: TRBV15; abundance: .; j_gene: TRBJ2-3
CDR3aa: CASSPLRGQNTGELFF; v_gene: TRBV3-1; abundance: .; j_gene: TRBJ2-2
CDR3aa: CASSQRGRATNEKLFF; v_gene: TRBV5-6; abundance: .; j_gene: TRBJ1-4
CDR3aa: CASSPHPYEETQYF; v_gene: TRBV11-2; abundance: .; j_gene: TRBJ2-5
CDR3aa: CASLSAGDGYTF; v_gene: TRBV2; abundance: .; j_gene: TRBJ1-2
CDR3aa: CASSQMPAGNTIYF; v_gene: TRBV14; abundance: .; j_gene: TRBJ1-3
CDR3aa: CASGHTNPNYEQYF; v_gene: TRBV27; abundance: .; j_gene: TRBJ2-7
CDR3aa: CSVELAASGNTIYF; v_gene: TRBV29-1; abundance: .; j_gene: TRBJ1-3
CDR3aa: CASSIPRGRGETQYF; v_gene: TRBV19; abundance: .; j_gene: TRBJ2-5
CDR3aa: CSVEGQSSYNEQFF; v_gene: TRBV29-1; abundance: .; j_gene: TRBJ2-1
CDR3aa: CASSLRGRGPTYNEQFF; v_gene: TRBV7-3; abundance: .; j_gene: TRBJ2-1
CDR3aa: CASSLWGTRVGGTDTQYF; v_gene: TRBV7-2; abundance: .; j_gene: TRBJ2-3
CDR3aa: CASSSRIPTEAFF; v_gene: TRBV19; abundance: .; j_gene: TRBJ1-1
CDR3aa: CASSQRGSRATQYF; v_gene: TRBV14; abundance: .; j_gene: TRBJ2-3
CDR3aa: CSAGPQPGTGDEQYF; v_gene: TRBV20-1; abundance: .; j_gene: TRBJ2-7
CDR3aa: CSARGPGWNEQFF; v_gene: TRBV20-1; abundance: .; j_gene: TRBJ2-1
CDR3aa: CASRTGGTDISYEQYF; v_gene: TRBV6-5; abundance: .; j_gene: TRBJ2-7
CDR3aa: CASSYSGSETQYF; v_gene: TRBV6-2/TRBV6-3; abundance: .; j_gene: TRBJ2-5
CDR3aa: CASSYDRVGYEQYF; v_gene: TRBV6-6; abundance: .; j_gene: TRBJ2-7
CDR3aa: CASSLEEGAPYDGYTF; v_gene: TRBV5-1; abundance: .; j_gene: TRBJ1-2
CDR3aa: CASKGGYQPHHF; v_gene: TRBV2; abundance: .; j_gene: TRBJ1-5
CDR3aa: CASSETETDNYEQYF; v_gene: TRBV6-5; abundance: .; j_gene: TRBJ2-7
CDR3aa: CASSRIESIYEQYF; v_gene: TRBV7-9; abundance: .; j_gene: TRBJ2-7
CDR3aa: CSARDGALSLNYGYTF; v_gene: TRBV29-1; abundance: .; j_gene: TRBJ1-2
CDR3aa: CASSFSTDTEAFF; v_gene: TRBV11-3; abundance: .; j_gene: TRBJ1-1
CDR3aa: CASMSGLNTEAFF; v_gene: TRBV7-9; abundance: .; j_gene: TRBJ1-1
CDR3aa: CSVDGRKNILYF; v_gene: TRBV29-1; abundance: .; j_gene: TRBJ2-4
CDR3aa: CASSFFGQGNYGYTF; v_gene: TRBV12-3/TRBV12-4; abundance: .; j_gene: TRBJ1-2
CDR3aa: CSVQERRVHEQYF; v_gene: TRBV29-1; abundance: .; j_gene: TRBJ2-7
CDR3aa: CAISELTYEQYF; v_gene: TRBV10-3; abundance: .; j_gene: TRBJ2-7
CDR3aa: CAISGGTGRVDYGYTF; v_gene: TRBV10-3; abundance: .; j_gene: TRBJ1-2
CDR3aa: CASSMLSWGQNTGELFF; v_gene: TRBV19; abundance: .; j_gene: TRBJ2-2
CDR3aa: CASGLTGDTEAFF; v_gene: TRBV5-1; abundance: .; j_gene: TRBJ1-1